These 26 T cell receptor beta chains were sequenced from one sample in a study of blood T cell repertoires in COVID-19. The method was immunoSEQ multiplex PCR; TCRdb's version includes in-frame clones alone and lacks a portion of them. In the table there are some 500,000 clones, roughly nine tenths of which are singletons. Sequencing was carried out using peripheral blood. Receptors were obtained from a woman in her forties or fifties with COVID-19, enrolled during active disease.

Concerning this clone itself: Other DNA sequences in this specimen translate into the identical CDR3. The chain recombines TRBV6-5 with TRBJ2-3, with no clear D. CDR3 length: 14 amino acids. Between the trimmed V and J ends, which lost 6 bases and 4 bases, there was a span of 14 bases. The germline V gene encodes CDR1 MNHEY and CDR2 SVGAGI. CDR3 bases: TGTGCCAGCAGGAACTCCCGCGCCCCAGATACGCAGTATTTT. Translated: CASRNSRAPDTQYF.

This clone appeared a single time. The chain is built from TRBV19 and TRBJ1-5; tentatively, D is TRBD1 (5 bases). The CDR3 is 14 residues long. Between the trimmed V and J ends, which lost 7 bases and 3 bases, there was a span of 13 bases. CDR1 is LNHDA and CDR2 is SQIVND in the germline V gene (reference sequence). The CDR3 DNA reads TGTGCCAGTAAGGAAGGGGCATACAATCAGCCCCAGCATTTT. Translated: CASKEGAYNQPQHF.

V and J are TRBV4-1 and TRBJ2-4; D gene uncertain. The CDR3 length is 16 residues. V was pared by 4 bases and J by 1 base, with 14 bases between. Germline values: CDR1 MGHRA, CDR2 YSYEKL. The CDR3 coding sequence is TGCGCCAGCAGCCGCTTGTCAACGGGTGCCAAAAACATTCAGTACTTC. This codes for CASSRLSTGAKNIQYF.

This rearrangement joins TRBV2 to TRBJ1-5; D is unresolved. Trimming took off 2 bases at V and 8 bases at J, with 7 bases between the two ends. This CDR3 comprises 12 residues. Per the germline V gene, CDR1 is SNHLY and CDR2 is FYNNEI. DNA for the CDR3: TGTGCCAGCAGTGAACAGAGGGAGCCCCAGCATTTT. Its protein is CASSEQREPQHF.

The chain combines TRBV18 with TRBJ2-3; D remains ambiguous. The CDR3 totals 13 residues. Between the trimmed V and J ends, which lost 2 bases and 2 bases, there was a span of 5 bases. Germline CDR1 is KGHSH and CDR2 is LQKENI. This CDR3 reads CASSPTSTDTQYF. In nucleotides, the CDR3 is TGTGCCAGCTCACCAACTTCCACAGATACGCAGTATTTT.

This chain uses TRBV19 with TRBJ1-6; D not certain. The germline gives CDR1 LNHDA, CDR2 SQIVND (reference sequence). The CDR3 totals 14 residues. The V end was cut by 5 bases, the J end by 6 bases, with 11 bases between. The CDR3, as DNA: TGTGCCAGTAGTTTCGACCGACTTAATTCACCCCTCCACTTT. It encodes CASSFDRLNSPLHF.

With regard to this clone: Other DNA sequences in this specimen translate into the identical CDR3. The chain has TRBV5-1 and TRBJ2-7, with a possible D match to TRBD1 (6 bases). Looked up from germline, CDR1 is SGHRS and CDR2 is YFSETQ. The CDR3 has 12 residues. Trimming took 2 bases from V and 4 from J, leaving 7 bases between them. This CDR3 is CASSFRGYEQYF. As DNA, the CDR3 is TGCGCCAGCAGCTTCAGGGGTTACGAGCAGTACTTC.

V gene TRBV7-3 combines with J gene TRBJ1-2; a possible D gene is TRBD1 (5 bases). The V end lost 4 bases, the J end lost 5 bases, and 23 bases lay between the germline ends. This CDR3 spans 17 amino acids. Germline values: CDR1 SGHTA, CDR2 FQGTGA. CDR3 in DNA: TGTGCCAGCAGCTACCCCAATCGTAGGGGCCGGGAGTATGGCTACACCTTC. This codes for CASSYPNRRGREYGYTF.

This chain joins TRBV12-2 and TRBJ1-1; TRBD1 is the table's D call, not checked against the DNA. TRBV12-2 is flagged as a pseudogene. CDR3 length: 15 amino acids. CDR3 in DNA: TGTGCAAGTCGCGATAACCAGGGGGCGAGCACTGAAGCTTTCTTT. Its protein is CASRDNQGASTEAFF.

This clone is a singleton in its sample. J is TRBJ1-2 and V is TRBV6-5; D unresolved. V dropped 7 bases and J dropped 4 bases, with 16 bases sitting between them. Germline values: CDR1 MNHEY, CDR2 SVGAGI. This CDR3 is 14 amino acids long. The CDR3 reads CASTPQPPGYGYTF. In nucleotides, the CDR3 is TGTGCCAGCACCCCACAGCCACCTGGCTATGGCTACACCTTC.

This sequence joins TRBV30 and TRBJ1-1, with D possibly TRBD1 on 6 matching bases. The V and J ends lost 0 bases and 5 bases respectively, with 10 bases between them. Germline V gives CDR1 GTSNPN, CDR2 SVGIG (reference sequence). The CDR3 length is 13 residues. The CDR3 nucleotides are TGTGCCTGGAGTGTTGGGGGCTGGACTGAAGCTTTCTTT. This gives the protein CAWSVGGWTEAFF.

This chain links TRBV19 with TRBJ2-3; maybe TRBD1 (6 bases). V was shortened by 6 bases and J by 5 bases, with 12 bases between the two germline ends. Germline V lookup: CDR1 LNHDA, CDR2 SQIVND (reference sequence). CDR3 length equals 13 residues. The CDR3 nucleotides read TGTGCCAGTAGCACAGGGACGGGAGATACGCAGTATTTT. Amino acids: CASSTGTGDTQYF.

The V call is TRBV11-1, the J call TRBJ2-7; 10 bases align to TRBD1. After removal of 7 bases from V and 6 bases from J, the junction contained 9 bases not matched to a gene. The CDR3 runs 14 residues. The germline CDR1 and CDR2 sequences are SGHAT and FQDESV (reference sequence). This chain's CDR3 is CASTQGQGSGEQYF. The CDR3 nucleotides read TGTGCCAGCACCCAGGGACAGGGGAGCGGCGAGCAGTACTTC.

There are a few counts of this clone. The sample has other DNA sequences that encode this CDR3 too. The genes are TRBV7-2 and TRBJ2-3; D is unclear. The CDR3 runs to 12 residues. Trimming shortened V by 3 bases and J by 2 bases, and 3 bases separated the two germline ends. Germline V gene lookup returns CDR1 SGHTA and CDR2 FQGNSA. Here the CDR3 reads CASSFYTDTQYF. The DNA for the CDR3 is TGTGCCAGCAGCTTCTACACAGATACGCAGTATTTT.

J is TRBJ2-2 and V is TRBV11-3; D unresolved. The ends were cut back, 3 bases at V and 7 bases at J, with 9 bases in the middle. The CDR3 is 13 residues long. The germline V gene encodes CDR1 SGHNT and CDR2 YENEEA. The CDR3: CASSFPPHGELFF. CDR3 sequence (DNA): TGTGCCAGCAGCTTCCCCCCCCACGGGGAGCTGTTTTTT.

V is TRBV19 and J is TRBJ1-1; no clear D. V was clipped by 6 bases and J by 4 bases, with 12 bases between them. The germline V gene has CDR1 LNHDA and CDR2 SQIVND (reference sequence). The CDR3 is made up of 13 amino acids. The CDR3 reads CASSPGPPTEAFF. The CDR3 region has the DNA TGTGCCAGTAGCCCCGGTCCTCCCACTGAAGCTTTCTTT.

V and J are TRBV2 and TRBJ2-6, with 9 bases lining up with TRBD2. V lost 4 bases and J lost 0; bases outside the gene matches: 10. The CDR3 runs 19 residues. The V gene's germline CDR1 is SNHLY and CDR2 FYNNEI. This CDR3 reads CASSGGVAGAFSGANVLTF. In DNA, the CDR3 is TGTGCCAGCAGTGGGGGAGTAGCGGGGGCCTTCTCTGGGGCCAACGTCCTGACTTTC.

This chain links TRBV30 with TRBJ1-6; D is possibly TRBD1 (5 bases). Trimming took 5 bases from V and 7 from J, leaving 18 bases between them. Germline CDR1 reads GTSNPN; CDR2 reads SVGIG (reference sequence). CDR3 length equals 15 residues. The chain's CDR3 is CAWAGGVPFNSPLHF. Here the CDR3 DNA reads TGTGCCTGGGCCGGGGGAGTCCCCTTCAATTCACCCCTCCACTTT.

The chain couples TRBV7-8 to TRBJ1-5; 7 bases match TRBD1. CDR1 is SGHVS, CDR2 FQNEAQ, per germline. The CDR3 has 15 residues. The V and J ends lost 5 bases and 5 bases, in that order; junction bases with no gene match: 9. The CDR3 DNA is TGTGCCAGCAGCCCCCGGGAGGGGGCCTATCAGCCCCAGCATTTT. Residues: CASSPREGAYQPQHF.

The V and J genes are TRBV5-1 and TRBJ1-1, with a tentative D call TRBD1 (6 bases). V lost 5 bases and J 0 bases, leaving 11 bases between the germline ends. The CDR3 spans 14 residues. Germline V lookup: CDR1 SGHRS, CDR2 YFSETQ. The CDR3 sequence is CASRPDSLNTEAFF. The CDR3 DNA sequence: TGCGCCAGCAGGCCGGACAGCCTGAACACTGAAGCTTTCTTT.

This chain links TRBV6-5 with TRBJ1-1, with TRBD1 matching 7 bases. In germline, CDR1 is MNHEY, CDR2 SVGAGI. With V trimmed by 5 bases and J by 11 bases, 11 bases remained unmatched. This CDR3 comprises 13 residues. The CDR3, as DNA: TGTGCCAGCAGTCCTATTGAAACAGGGGACGCTTTCTTT. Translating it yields CASSPIETGDAFF.

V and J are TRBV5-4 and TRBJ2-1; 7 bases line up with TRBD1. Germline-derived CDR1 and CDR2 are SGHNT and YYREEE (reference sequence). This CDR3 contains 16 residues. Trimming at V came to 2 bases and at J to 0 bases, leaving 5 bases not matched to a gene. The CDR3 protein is CASSFGQANSYNEQFF. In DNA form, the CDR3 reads TGTGCCAGCAGCTTCGGACAGGCGAACTCCTACAATGAGCAGTTCTTC.

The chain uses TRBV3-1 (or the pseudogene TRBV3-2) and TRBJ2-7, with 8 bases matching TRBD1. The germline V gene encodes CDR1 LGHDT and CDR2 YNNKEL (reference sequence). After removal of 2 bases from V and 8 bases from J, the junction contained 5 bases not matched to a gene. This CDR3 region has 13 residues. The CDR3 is CASSQLTGEKQYF. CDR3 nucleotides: TGTGCCAGCAGCCAATTGACAGGGGAGAAGCAGTACTTC.

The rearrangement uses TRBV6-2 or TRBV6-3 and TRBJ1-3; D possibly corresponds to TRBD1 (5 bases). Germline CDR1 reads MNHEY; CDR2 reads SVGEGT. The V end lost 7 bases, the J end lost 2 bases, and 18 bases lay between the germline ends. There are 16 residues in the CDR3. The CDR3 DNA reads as TGTGCCAGCACCCCGGGAAGGGGACTCACTGGAAACACCATATATTTT. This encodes CASTPGRGLTGNTIYF.

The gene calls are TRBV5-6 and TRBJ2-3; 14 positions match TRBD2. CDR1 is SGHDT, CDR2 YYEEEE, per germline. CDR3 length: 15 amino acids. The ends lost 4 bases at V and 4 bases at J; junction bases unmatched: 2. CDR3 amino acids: CASSQGLAGADTQYF. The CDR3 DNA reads TGTGCCAGCAGCCAGGGACTAGCGGGGGCAGATACGCAGTATTTT.

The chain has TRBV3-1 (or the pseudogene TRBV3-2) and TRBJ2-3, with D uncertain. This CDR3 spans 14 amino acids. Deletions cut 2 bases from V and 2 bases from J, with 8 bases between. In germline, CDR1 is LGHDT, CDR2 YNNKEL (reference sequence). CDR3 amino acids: CASSQSSPTDTQYF. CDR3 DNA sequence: TGTGCCAGCAGCCAATCATCCCCCACAGATACGCAGTATTTT.